Sequencing of this T cell receptor beta chain was carried out in a study of blood T cell repertoires in COVID-19. Study as a whole: Acute and convalescent COVID-19 samples came from the United States, Italy and Spain. PBMCs, B-cell-depleted T cells, or T cells were the source of the cDNA or gDNA that made up the material.

Comment on this clone: The identical CDR3 is also encoded by other nucleotide sequences in the sample.

Original methodology: Cell counts per sample came from amplifying reference gene primers. Some clones are missing from TCRdb's copy, which holds only in-frame ones; the method was immunoSEQ multiplex PCR. V and J calls and clone size are as listed in that table; D and trimming were resolved from the DNA. The sample lists under 200,000 clones, approximately 83% occurring once. The trim removed 2 bases at V and 2 bases at J, leaving 1 base unmatched. Germline V lookup: CDR1 KGHSH, CDR2 LQKENI. CDR3 length equals 15 residues. The chain links TRBV18 to TRBJ1-5; TRBD1 agrees at 9 bases. This clonotype was obtained from a woman in her fifties or sixties with acute or convalescent COVID-19. Material: peripheral blood. The CDR3 coding sequence is TGTGCCAGCTCACCAGACAGGGGGGGCAATCAGCCCCAGCATTTT. Encoded protein: CASSPDRGGNQPQHF.